Reported below is one T cell receptor (beta chain). What it binds is unknown. The data originate from a study of vaccination effects on CD4 cells after COVID-19. Study as a whole: Participants received two doses of either the BNT162b2 or mRNA-1273 vaccine.

Some clones are missing from TCRdb's copy, which holds only in-frame ones; the method was immunoSEQ multiplex PCR. The data contain 35,000 to 45,000 clones, about 73% of them singletons. Before sequencing, viral peptide pools were used by the ViraFEST assay to expand antigen-specific CD4+ T cells. Following 10 days of culture, CD4+ T cells were isolated. The person was diagnosed with PCR-confirmed SARS-CoV-2 infection between March and December 2020. IL-2 at 9 to 10 IU/ml and peptides at 9.5 to 10 ug/ml were added to cultured PBMC, roughly 1.8 million per well. The CDR3 has 15 amino acids. Germline V gene lookup returns CDR1 MNHEY and CDR2 SVGAGI. V lost 0 bases and J lost 1, with 10 bases in between.

The source material was CD4+ T cells from PBMCs cultured with HCoV-NL63 spike peptides, sampled before COVID-19 vaccination. The sequence was collected from a human donor who had a prior SARS-CoV-2 infection. The chain uses TRBV6-5 and TRBJ2-7, with D perhaps TRBD2 (6 bases). CDR3 loop: CASSYSNGGSYEQYF. CDR3 DNA sequence: TGTGCCAGCAGTTACTCGAACGGGGGATCCTACGAGCAGTACTTC.